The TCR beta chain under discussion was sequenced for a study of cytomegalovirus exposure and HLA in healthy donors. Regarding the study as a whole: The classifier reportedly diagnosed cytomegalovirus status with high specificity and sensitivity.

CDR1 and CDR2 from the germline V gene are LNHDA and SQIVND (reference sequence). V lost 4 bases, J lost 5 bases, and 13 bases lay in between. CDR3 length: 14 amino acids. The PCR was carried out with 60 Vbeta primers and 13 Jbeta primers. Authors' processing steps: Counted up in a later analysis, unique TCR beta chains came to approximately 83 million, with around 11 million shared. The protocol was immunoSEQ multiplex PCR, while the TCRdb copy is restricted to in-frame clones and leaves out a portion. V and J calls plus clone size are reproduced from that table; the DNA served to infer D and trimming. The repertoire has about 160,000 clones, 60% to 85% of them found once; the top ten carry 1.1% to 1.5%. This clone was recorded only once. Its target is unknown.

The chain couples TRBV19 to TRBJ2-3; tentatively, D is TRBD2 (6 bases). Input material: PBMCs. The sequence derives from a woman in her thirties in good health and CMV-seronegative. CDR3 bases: TGTGCCAGTAGTAGGGACTGGGCCAGAGATACGCAGTATTTT. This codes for CASSRDWARDTQYF.